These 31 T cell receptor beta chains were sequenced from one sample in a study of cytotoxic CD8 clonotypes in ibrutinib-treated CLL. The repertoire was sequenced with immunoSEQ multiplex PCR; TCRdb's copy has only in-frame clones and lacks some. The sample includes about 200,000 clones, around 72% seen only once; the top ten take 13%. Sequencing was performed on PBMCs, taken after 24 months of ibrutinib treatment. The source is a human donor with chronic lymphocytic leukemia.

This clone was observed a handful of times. This CDR3 is CATSRGLAGAYEQYF. For the CDR3, the DNA is TGTGCCACCAGCAGGGGACTAGCGGGAGCCTACGAGCAGTACTTC. The genes are TRBV15 and TRBJ2-7; 14 nucleotides match TRBD2. V gave up 3 bases and J gave up 2 bases; unmatched junction bases: 0. CDR3 length: 15 residues. Germline V gives CDR1 LNHNV, CDR2 YYDKDF (reference sequence).

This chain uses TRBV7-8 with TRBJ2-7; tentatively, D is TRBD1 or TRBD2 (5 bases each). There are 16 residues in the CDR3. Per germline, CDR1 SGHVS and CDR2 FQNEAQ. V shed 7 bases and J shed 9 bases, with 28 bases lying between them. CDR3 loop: CASTPSVPGPIRSQYF. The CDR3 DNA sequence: TGTGCCAGCACCCCCTCAGTACCGGGACCGATACGTTCGCAGTACTTC.

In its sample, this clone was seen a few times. The CDR3 sequence: CASSPGATIEQYF. The CDR3 DNA sequence: TGTGCCAGCTCACCAGGGGCCACAATCGAGCAGTACTTC. J is TRBJ2-7 and V is TRBV18; maybe TRBD1 (5 bases). This CDR3 is 13 amino acids long. The germline V gene has CDR1 KGHSH and CDR2 LQKENI. V was shortened by 2 bases and J by 6 bases, with 11 bases between the two germline ends.

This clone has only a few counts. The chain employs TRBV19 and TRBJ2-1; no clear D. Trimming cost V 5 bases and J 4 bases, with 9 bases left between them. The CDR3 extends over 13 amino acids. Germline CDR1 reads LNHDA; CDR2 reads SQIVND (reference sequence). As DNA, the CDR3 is TGTGCCAGTAGTCCGAACAGTTACAATGAGCAGTTCTTC. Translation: CASSPNSYNEQFF.

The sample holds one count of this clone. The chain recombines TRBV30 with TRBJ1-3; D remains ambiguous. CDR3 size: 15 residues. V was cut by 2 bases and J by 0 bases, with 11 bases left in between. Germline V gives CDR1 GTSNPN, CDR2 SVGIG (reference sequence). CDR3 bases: TGTGCCTGGAGTCCTCTCACCAGCTCTGGAAACACCATATATTTT. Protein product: CAWSPLTSSGNTIYF.

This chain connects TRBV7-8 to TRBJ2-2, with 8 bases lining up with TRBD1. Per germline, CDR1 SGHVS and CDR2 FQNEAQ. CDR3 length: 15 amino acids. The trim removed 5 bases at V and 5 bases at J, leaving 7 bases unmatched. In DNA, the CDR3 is TGTGCCAGCAGCGACTGGACAGGGTGGACCGGGGAGCTGTTTTTT. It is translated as CASSDWTGWTGELFF. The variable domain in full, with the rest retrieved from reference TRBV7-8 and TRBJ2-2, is GAGVSQSPRYKVAKRGQDVALRCDPISGHVSLFWYQQALGQGPEFLTYFQNEAQLDKSGLPSDRFFAERPEGSVSTLKIQRTQQEDSAVYLCASSDWTGWTGELFFGEGSRLTVL.

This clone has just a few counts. The CDR3, as DNA: TGTGCCAGCAGCTCAGGGGGCAGCGACGAGCAGTACTTC. Its protein is CASSSGGSDEQYF. This chain connects TRBV7-2 to TRBJ2-7, with 8 positions matching TRBD1. The CDR3 contains 13 residues. V shed 4 bases and J 5 bases; nucleotides not matched to a gene: 4. Per germline, CDR1 SGHTA and CDR2 FQGNSA.

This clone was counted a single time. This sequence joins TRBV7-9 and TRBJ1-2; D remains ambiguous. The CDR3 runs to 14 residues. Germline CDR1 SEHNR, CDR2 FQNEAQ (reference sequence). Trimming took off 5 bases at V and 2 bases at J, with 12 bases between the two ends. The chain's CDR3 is CASSPKKGNYGYTF. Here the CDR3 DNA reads TGTGCCAGCAGCCCTAAGAAGGGCAACTATGGCTACACCTTC. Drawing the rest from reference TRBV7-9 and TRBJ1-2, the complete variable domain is DTGVSQNPRHKITKRGQNVTFRCDPISEHNRLYWYRQTLGQGPEFLTYFQNEAQLEKSRLLSDRFSAERPKGSFSTLEIQRTEQGDSAMYLCASSPKKGNYGYTFGSGTRLTVV.

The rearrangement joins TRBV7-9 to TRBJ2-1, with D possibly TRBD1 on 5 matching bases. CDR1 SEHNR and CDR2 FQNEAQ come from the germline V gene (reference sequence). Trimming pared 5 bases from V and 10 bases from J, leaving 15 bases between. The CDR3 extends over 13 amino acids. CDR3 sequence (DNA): TGTGCCAGCAGCGAAACAGGAGCGACGGAGCAGTTCTTC. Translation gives CASSETGATEQFF. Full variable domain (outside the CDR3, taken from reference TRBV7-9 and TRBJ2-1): DTGVSQNPRHKITKRGQNVTFRCDPISEHNRLYWYRQTLGQGPEFLTYFQNEAQLEKSRLLSDRFSAERPKGSFSTLEIQRTEQGDSAMYLCASSETGATEQFFGPGTRLTVL.

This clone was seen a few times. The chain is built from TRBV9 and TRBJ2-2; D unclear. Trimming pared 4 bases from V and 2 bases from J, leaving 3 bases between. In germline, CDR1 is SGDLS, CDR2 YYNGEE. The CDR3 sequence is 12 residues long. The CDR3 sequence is CASSTNTGELFF. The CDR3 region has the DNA TGTGCCAGCAGCACTAACACCGGGGAGCTGTTTTTT.

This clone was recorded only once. This CDR3 reads CASSYTASGRNTQYF. CDR3 nucleotide sequence: TGTGCCAGCAGTTACACGGCTAGCGGGAGAAATACGCAGTATTTT. J is TRBJ2-3 and V is TRBV6-5; 10 bases fit TRBD2. The CDR3 has 15 residues. The germline V gene encodes CDR1 MNHEY and CDR2 SVGAGI. V lost 2 bases and J lost 7; bases outside the gene matches: 6.

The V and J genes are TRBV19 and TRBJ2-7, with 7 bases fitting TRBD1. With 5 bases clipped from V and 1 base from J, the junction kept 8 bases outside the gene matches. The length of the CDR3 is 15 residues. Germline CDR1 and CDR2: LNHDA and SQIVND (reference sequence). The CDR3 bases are TGTGCCAGTAGTCCGAGACAGGGCAGTTCCTACGAGCAGTACTTC. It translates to CASSPRQGSSYEQYF.

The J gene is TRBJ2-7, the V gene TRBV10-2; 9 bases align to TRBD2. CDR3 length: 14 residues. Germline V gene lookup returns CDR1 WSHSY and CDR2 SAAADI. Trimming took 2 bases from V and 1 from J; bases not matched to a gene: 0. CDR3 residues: CASSEAGGSYEQYF. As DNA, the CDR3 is TGCGCCAGCAGTGAGGCGGGAGGGTCCTACGAGCAGTACTTC.

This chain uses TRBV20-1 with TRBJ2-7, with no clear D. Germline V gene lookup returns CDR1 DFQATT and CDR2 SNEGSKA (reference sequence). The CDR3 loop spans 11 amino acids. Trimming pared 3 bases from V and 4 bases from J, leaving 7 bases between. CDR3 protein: CSASMGYEQYF. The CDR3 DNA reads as TGCAGTGCTAGTATGGGATACGAGCAGTACTTC.

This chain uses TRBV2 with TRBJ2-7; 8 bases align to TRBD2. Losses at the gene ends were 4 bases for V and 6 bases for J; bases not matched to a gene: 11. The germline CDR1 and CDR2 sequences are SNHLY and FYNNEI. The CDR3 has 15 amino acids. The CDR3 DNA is TGTGCCAGCAGTGGTCGGCGGGAGGCGCGGGGCGAGCAGTACTTC. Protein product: CASSGRREARGEQYF.

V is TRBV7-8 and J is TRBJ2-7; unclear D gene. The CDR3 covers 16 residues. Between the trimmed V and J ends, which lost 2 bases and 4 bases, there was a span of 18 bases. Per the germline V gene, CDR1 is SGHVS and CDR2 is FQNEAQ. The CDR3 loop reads CASSLRGPDVRYEQYF. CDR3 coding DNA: TGTGCCAGCAGCTTACGAGGACCTGATGTCCGGTACGAGCAGTACTTC.

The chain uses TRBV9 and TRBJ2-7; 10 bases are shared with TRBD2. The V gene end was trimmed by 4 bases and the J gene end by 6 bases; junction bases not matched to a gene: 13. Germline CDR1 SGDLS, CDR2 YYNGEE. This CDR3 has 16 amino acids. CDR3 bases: TGTGCCAGCAGCCCACGACTTTCTAGCGGGAGCCCCGAGCAGTACTTC. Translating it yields CASSPRLSSGSPEQYF.

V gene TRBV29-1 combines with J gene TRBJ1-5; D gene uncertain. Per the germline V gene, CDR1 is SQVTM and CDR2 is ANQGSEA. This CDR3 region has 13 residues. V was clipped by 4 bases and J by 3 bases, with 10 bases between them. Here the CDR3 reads CSVGTEDNQPQHF. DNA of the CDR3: TGCAGCGTTGGGACGGAAGACAATCAGCCCCAGCATTTT.

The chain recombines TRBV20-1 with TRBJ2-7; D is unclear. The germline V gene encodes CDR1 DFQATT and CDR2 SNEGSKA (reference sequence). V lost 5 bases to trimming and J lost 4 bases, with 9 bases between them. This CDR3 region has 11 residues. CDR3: CSAEMGYEQYF. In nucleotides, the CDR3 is TGCAGTGCTGAGATGGGTTACGAGCAGTACTTC.

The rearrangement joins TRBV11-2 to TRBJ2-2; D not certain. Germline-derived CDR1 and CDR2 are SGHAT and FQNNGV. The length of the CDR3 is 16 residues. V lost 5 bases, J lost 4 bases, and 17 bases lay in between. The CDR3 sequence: CASSEKIPGTTGELFF. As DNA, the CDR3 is TGTGCCAGCAGCGAAAAAATTCCAGGAACCACCGGGGAGCTGTTTTTT.

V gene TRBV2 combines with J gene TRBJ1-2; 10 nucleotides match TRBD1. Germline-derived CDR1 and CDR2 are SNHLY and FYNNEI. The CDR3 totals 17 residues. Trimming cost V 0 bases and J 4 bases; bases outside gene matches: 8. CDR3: CASSEAGGQGFRYGYTF. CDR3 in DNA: TGTGCCAGCAGTGAAGCGGGGGGACAGGGGTTTCGCTATGGCTACACCTTC. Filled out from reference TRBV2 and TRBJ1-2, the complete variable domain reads EPEVTQTPSHQVTQMGQEVILRCVPISNHLYFYWYRQILGQKVEFLVSFYNNEISEKSEIFDDQFSVERPDGSNFTLKIRSTKLEDSAMYFCASSEAGGQGFRYGYTFGSGTRLTVV.

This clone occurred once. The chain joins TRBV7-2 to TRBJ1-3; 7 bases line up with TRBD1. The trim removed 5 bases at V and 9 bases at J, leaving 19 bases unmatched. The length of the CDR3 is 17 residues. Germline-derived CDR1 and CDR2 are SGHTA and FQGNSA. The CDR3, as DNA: TGTGCCAGCAGCCCGTTCGCAGGGGGGTGGAGTTTGACCACCATATATTTT. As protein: CASSPFAGGWSLTTIYF.

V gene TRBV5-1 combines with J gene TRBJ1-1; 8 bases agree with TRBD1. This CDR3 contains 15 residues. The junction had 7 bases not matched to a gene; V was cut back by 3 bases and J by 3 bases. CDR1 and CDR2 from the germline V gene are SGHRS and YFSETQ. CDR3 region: CASSSGQGHHTEAFF. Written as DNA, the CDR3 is TGCGCCAGCAGCTCCGGACAGGGCCATCACACTGAAGCTTTCTTT.

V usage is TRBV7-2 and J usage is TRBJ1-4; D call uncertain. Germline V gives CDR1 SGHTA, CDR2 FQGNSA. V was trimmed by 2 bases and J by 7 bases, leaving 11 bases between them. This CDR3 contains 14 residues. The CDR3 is CASSLPAYSEKLFF. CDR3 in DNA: TGTGCCAGCAGCTTACCCGCTTACAGTGAAAAACTGTTTTTT.

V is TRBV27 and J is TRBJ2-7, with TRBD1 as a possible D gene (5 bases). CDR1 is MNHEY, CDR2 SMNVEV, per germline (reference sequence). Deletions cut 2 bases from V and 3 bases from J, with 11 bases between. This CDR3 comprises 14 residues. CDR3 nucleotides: TGTGCCAGCAGTTTACGTCAGGGCAACTACGAGCAGTACTTC. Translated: CASSLRQGNYEQYF.

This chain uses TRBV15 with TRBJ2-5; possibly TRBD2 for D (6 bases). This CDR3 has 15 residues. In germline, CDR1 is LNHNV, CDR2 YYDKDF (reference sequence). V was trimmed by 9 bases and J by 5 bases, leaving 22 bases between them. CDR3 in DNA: TGTGCCACAGGAGCGGGTCCCAACGCGGCGGAGACCCAGTACTTC. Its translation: CATGAGPNAAETQYF.

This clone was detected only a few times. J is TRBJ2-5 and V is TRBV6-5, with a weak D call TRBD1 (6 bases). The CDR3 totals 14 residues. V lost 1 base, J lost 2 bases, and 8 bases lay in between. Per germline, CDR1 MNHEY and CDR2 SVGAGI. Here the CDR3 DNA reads TGTGCCAGCAGTTACTACCAGGGGCAAGAGACCCAGTACTTC. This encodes CASSYYQGQETQYF.

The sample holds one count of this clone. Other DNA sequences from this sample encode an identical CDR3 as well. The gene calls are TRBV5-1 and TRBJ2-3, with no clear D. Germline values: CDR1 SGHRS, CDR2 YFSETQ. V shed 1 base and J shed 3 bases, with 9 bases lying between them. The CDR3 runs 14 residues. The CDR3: CASSLFSGTDTQYF. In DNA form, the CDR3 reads TGCGCCAGCAGCTTGTTCTCGGGTACAGATACGCAGTATTTT.

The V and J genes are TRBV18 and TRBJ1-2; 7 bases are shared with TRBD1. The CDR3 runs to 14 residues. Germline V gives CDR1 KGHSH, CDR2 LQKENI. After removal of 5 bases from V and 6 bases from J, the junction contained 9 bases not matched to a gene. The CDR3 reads CASSSFQGVDGYTF. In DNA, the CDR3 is TGTGCCAGCTCATCGTTCCAGGGGGTCGATGGCTACACCTTC.

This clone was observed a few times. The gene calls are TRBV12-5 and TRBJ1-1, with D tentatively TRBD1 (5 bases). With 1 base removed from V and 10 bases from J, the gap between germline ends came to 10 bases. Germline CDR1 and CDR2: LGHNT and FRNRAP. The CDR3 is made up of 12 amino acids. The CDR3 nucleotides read TGTGCTAGTGGTTTGGAACAAGGGGTAGCTTTCTTT. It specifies CASGLEQGVAFF.

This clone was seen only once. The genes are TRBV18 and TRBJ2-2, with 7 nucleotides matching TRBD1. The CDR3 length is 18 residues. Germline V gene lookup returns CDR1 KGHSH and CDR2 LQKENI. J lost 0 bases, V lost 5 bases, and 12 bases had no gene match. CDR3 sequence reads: CASSSLSNRGPNTGELFF. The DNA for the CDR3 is TGTGCCAGCTCATCACTAAGCAACAGGGGACCGAACACCGGGGAGCTGTTTTTT.